This passage covers 20 T cell receptor beta chains from one sample sequenced in a study of blood T cell repertoires in COVID-19. Assay used: immunoSEQ multiplex PCR; TCRdb lists only in-frame clones, some missing. This table has roughly 45,000 clones, about nine tenths appearing once. The sample was peripheral blood. These receptors originate from a man between 60 and 75 years old with active COVID-19.

The J gene is TRBJ1-6, the V gene TRBV18; D possibly corresponds to TRBD1 (6 bases). The ends were cut back, 1 base at V and 6 bases at J, with 19 bases in the middle. Germline-derived CDR1 and CDR2 are KGHSH and LQKENI. The CDR3 sequence is 18 residues long. CDR3 sequence reads: CASSPRVPDRVLNSPLHF. In DNA form, the CDR3 reads TGTGCCAGCTCACCACGGGTGCCGGACAGAGTCCTTAATTCACCCCTCCACTTT.

The rearrangement uses TRBV30 and TRBJ1-1, with D hard to call. CDR1 is GTSNPN, CDR2 SVGIG, per germline (reference sequence). V lost 3 bases, J lost 4 bases, and 6 bases lay in between. The CDR3 length is 11 residues. Here the CDR3 reads CAWRAGTEAFF. In DNA form, the CDR3 reads TGTGCCTGGAGAGCGGGCACTGAAGCTTTCTTT.

The chain carries TRBV3-1 (or the pseudogene TRBV3-2) and TRBJ1-4; tentative D call: TRBD1 (5 bases). The ends were cut back, 1 base at V and 8 bases at J, with 14 bases in the middle. There are 15 residues in the CDR3. The V gene's germline CDR1 is LGHDT and CDR2 YNNKEL (reference sequence). CDR3 sequence reads: CASSQGPGGEEKLFF. CDR3 nucleotide sequence: TGTGCCAGCAGCCAAGGCCCGGGGGGTGAAGAAAAACTGTTTTTT.

This rearrangement joins TRBV11-2 to TRBJ2-1; D is unresolved. The CDR3 totals 12 residues. Trimming shortened V by 1 base and J by 9 bases, and 7 bases separated the two germline ends. Per the germline V gene, CDR1 is SGHAT and CDR2 is FQNNGV. This CDR3 is CASSLVLIEQFF. Here the CDR3 DNA reads TGTGCCAGCAGCTTAGTACTAATTGAGCAGTTCTTC.

In DNA, the CDR3 is TGTGCCAGCAGTATACTGCCCGATTCGGGAAACACCATATATTTT. Translated: CASSILPDSGNTIYF. This chain links TRBV13 with TRBJ1-3; D gene unclear. With 6 bases removed from V and 4 bases from J, the gap between germline ends came to 16 bases. Germline CDR1 reads PRHDT; CDR2 reads FYEKMQ (reference sequence). This CDR3 contains 15 residues.

This clone came up a few times. This chain joins TRBV2 and TRBJ2-1; possible D gene TRBD2, 5 bases. The CDR3 has 15 residues. The ends were cut back, 6 bases at V and 7 bases at J, with 19 bases in the middle. Germline V gives CDR1 SNHLY, CDR2 FYNNEI. DNA for the CDR3: TGTGCCAGCAGAAGCGTCGGAGTCCCGGGAAATGAGCAGTTCTTC. This codes for CASRSVGVPGNEQFF. The whole variable domain, filled in from reference TRBV2 and TRBJ2-1, reads EPEVTQTPSHQVTQMGQEVILRCVPISNHLYFYWYRQILGQKVEFLVSFYNNEISEKSEIFDDQFSVERPDGSNFTLKIRSTKLEDSAMYFCASRSVGVPGNEQFFGPGTRLTVL.

As for this clone: Other nucleotide sequences from this sample produce the same CDR3. This chain joins TRBV5-1 and TRBJ1-1, with 9 bases matching TRBD1. CDR1 is SGHRS and CDR2 is YFSETQ in the germline V gene. The CDR3 runs 13 residues. V gave up 7 bases and J gave up 1 base; unmatched junction bases: 2. The CDR3 bases are TGCGCCAGCGGGGGACAGGGGAACACTGAAGCTTTCTTT. Its translation is CASGGQGNTEAFF.

The chain joins TRBV7-9 to TRBJ1-5; weak D call: TRBD1 (5 bases). Per germline, CDR1 SEHNR and CDR2 FQNEAQ (reference sequence). This CDR3 spans 14 amino acids. V lost 4 bases and J 3 bases, leaving 10 bases between the germline ends. CDR3 DNA sequence: TGTGCCAGCAGCTCGCAGGGACTCAATCAGCCCCAGCATTTT. Translation: CASSSQGLNQPQHF.

V gene TRBV6-5 combines with J gene TRBJ1-1; D unclear. V was pared by 4 bases and J by 6 bases, with 18 bases between. CDR1 and CDR2 from the germline V gene are MNHEY and SVGAGI. CDR3 length equals 15 residues. The CDR3 region has the DNA TGTGCCAGCAGTTCCCCCCGTGGCGGGTGGCCTGAAGCTTTCTTT. Protein: CASSSPRGGWPEAFF.

The chain combines TRBV10-3 with TRBJ1-2; 7 bases map to TRBD1. Per germline, CDR1 ENHRY and CDR2 SYGVKD. After removal of 3 bases from V and 8 bases from J, the junction contained 18 bases not matched to a gene. CDR3 length: 17 amino acids. The CDR3 region is CAISDHLGQAGSGGYTF. CDR3 nucleotide sequence: TGTGCCATCAGTGACCATCTTGGACAGGCCGGGTCGGGCGGCTACACCTTC.

This chain uses TRBV5-1 with TRBJ2-1; 13 bases line up with TRBD2. CDR3 size: 16 residues. The V gene end was trimmed by 0 bases and the J gene end by 8 bases; junction bases not matched to a gene: 5. Per germline, CDR1 SGHRS and CDR2 YFSETQ. In DNA, the CDR3 is TGCGCCAGCAGCTTGGAACTAGCGGGAGGGGTAGATGAGCAGTTCTTC. Its protein is CASSLELAGGVDEQFF.

The chain recombines TRBV2 with TRBJ2-2, with 7 positions matching TRBD2. Unmatched junction bases numbered 6, after V lost 10 bases and J lost 1 base. Germline loops: CDR1 SNHLY, CDR2 FYNNEI. This CDR3 is built from 14 residues. The CDR3 DNA reads TGTGCCACCCTTCTAGCGGAGAACACCGGGGAGCTGTTTTTT. Protein product: CATLLAENTGELFF.

The chain couples TRBV19 to TRBJ1-1; TRBD1 is a possible D gene (6 bases). Trimming cost V 6 bases and J 1 base, with 12 bases left between them. The CDR3 sequence is 14 residues long. Germline V gene data show CDR1 as LNHDA and CDR2 as SQIVND (reference sequence). The CDR3 DNA is TGTGCCAGTAGGGAGAGCAGGGGGAACACTGAAGCTTTCTTT. Translation gives CASRESRGNTEAFF.

This clone was counted once. This chain links TRBV7-6 with TRBJ2-1; 12 bases agree with TRBD2. CDR1 is SGHVS, CDR2 FNYEAQ, per germline. This CDR3 spans 17 amino acids. With 4 bases clipped from V and 4 bases from J, the junction kept 8 bases outside the gene matches. The CDR3 here is CASSSQPTSGRYNEQFF. The CDR3 DNA is TGTGCCAGCAGCTCACAACCGACTAGCGGGAGATACAATGAGCAGTTCTTC.

The chain has TRBV4-1 and TRBJ2-7, with TRBD2 matching 13 bases. CDR1 and CDR2 from the germline V gene are MGHRA and YSYEKL. The J segment lost 6 bases and the V segment lost 2 bases, leaving 22 bases of the junction unmatched. The CDR3 sequence is 21 residues long. The CDR3, as DNA: TGCGCCAGCAGCCAAATAAACAGGGAACCAACACTAGCGGGAGGGTCGGGCGAGCAGTACTTC. Amino acids: CASSQINREPTLAGGSGEQYF.

J is TRBJ2-1 and V is TRBV9; 8 positions match TRBD2. The germline CDR1 and CDR2 sequences are SGDLS and YYNGEE. The CDR3 sequence is 14 residues long. With 7 bases clipped from V and 0 bases from J, the junction kept 3 bases outside the gene matches. The CDR3 coding sequence is TGTGCCAGCGGGCGGGAGGTCTCCTACAATGAGCAGTTCTTC. Its protein product is CASGREVSYNEQFF.

This clone was counted once. The chain carries TRBV24-1 and TRBJ2-2, with TRBD1 matching 8 bases. Germline V gene data show CDR1 as KGHDR and CDR2 as SFDVKD. V was clipped by 4 bases and J by 7 bases; unmatched bases: 7. The CDR3 is 15 amino acids. The CDR3 sequence: CATSDTSGGLGELFF. As DNA, the CDR3 is TGTGCCACCAGTGACACGTCAGGGGGCCTCGGGGAGCTGTTTTTT.

The chain is built from TRBV10-1 and TRBJ2-3, with 8 bases aligning to TRBD1. The CDR3 totals 15 residues. V lost 10 bases, J lost 3 bases, and 12 bases stayed unmatched. Germline V gives CDR1 WNHNN, CDR2 SYGVQD (reference sequence). CDR3 region: CATYEQQGVTDTQYF. The CDR3 DNA follows: TGCGCCACCTATGAACAACAGGGGGTGACAGATACGCAGTATTTT.

The chain carries TRBV6-5 and TRBJ2-7, with D hard to call. CDR3 length: 14 residues. Trimming removed 5 bases at V and 3 bases at J, with 14 bases between. The V gene's germline CDR1 is MNHEY and CDR2 SVGAGI. The DNA of the CDR3 is TGTGCCAGCAGTCCCCGGTCGTTTAACTACGAGCAGTACTTC. Amino acids: CASSPRSFNYEQYF.

The chain carries TRBV7-2 and TRBJ2-2; 14 positions agree with TRBD2. The CDR3 totals 18 residues. The V segment lost 2 bases and the J segment 6 bases; nucleotides outside the gene matches: 8. Germline V gives CDR1 SGHTA, CDR2 FQGNSA. DNA for the CDR3: TGTGCCAGCAGCTTATATGGACTAGCGGGAGGCCGGCCCGGGGAGCTGTTTTTT. Protein sequence: CASSLYGLAGGRPGELFF.